This entry concerns a single TCR beta chain. The antigen is undetermined. The repertoire was sequenced with immunoSEQ multiplex PCR; TCRdb's copy has only in-frame clones and lacks some. The data hold 70,000 to 90,000 clones, with 80% to 90% observed a single time. The record originates from a study of OX40 agonist ivuxolimab in advanced cancers. In the study overall: A male proportion of 82.7% was recorded, with mean age around 64 years and range 23 to 79.

CDR1 and CDR2 (germline): MGHRA, YSYEKL. The V gene lost 1 base and the J gene lost 6 bases, with 13 bases spanning the gap. CDR3 length: 15 amino acids. General study findings and limits: More expanded clones were found, on average, in CD8+ than in CD4+ T cells. The 0.1-3.0 mg/kg partial responders had among the lowest clonal expansion. Clonal expansion by week 6 occurred in CD4+ and CD8+ blood T cells (at 0.1 to 3.0 mg/kg).

This receptor was obtained from an adult with an advanced solid tumor such as melanoma, head and neck, liver or kidney cancer. The genes are TRBV4-1 and TRBJ2-1; D tentatively reads TRBD1 or TRBD2 (7 bases each). The source material was CD4+ or CD8+ T cells sorted from blood, sampled in a trial of the OX40 agonist ivuxolimab. CDR3 in DNA: TGCGCCAGCAGCCAAGTTGACAGGGAGGGCAATGAGCAGTTCTTC. Translation gives CASSQVDREGNEQFF.